What follows are 27 T cell receptor beta chains derived from one specimen sequenced in a study of cytomegalovirus exposure and HLA in healthy donors. With 60 Vbeta and 13 Jbeta primers, the PCR was carried out. Profiling relied on immunoSEQ multiplex PCR, and the TCRdb table lists in-frame clones only, not all of them. The table includes some 150,000 clones, 70% to 90% detected once. Specimen: PBMCs. All receptors derive from a woman aged 18-30 years in good health and CMV-seronegative.

The genes are TRBV5-6 and TRBJ1-1; 7 bases are a match to TRBD1. CDR1 and CDR2 from the germline V gene are SGHDT and YYEEEE. There are 14 residues in the CDR3. Trimming removed 2 bases from V and 6 bases from J; junction bases left unmatched: 7. The CDR3 DNA reads as TGTGCCAGCAGCTTTTTGCAGGGGGGACCTGAAGCTTTCTTT. It yields the protein CASSFLQGGPEAFF.

This chain joins TRBV27 and TRBJ2-1; perhaps TRBD2 as D (6 bases). The CDR3 totals 13 residues. Germline V CDR1 and CDR2: MNHEY, SMNVEV (reference sequence). Trimming stripped 2 bases from V and 8 bases from J, with 10 bases between. CDR3 DNA sequence: TGTGCCAGCAGTTTAAGCGGGTTGGATGAGCAGTTCTTC. Translating it yields CASSLSGLDEQFF.

This chain joins TRBV4-1 and TRBJ2-3, with 8 bases matching TRBD1. Germline-derived CDR1 and CDR2 are MGHRA and YSYEKL. This CDR3 spans 15 amino acids. Unmatched junction bases numbered 6, after V lost 3 bases and J lost 4 bases. CDR3 bases: TGCGCCAGCAGCCAGGTGACAGGGGCCCCAGATACGCAGTATTTT. Translated: CASSQVTGAPDTQYF.

This clone was seen a single time. CDR3 protein: CASSSDRNYGYTF. In DNA form, the CDR3 reads TGTGCCAGCAGCTCAGACAGGAACTATGGCTACACCTTC. This sequence joins TRBV6-6 and TRBJ1-2; perhaps TRBD1 as D (6 bases). The length of the CDR3 is 13 residues. Germline CDR1 MNHNY, CDR2 SVGAGI (reference sequence). V was trimmed by 6 bases and J by 2 bases, leaving 10 bases between them.

The chain combines TRBV5-4 with TRBJ1-2; 8 bases are shared with TRBD1. Germline V gene data show CDR1 as SGHNT and CDR2 as YYREEE (reference sequence). The V and J ends lost 3 bases and 6 bases, in that order; junction bases with no gene match: 1. This CDR3 comprises 12 residues. The CDR3 coding sequence is TGTGCCAGCAGCTACAGGGGGGATGGCTACACCTTC. Translation: CASSYRGDGYTF.

V usage is TRBV4-3 and J usage is TRBJ2-7; TRBD2 matches at 13 bases. CDR1 is LGHNA and CDR2 is YSLEER in the germline V gene. CDR3 size: 16 residues. J gave up 6 bases and V 1 base, and 6 bases lay outside the gene matches. The CDR3: CASSQALAGGPGEQYF. As DNA, the CDR3 is TGCGCCAGCAGCCAAGCACTAGCGGGAGGGCCGGGCGAGCAGTACTTC.

The chain couples TRBV5-6 to TRBJ1-2; D remains ambiguous. Trimming removed 1 base from V and 0 bases from J, with 7 bases in between. Germline values: CDR1 SGHDT, CDR2 YYEEEE. This CDR3 region has 14 residues. As DNA, the CDR3 is TGTGCCAGCAGCTTGTGGGAGGCTAACTATGGCTACACCTTC. Amino acid sequence: CASSLWEANYGYTF.

The chain joins TRBV5-4 to TRBJ1-1; D remains ambiguous. The CDR3 spans 13 residues. From germline, CDR1 is SGHNT and CDR2 YYREEE (reference sequence). The V end lost 1 base, the J end lost 1 base, and 5 bases lay between the germline ends. CDR3 DNA: TGTGCCAGCAGCTTGAGCCAGAACACTGAAGCTTTCTTT. Translating gives CASSLSQNTEAFF.

The V call is TRBV14, the J call TRBJ2-4; D not resolved. CDR3 length equals 11 residues. The V gene lost 3 bases and the J gene lost 8 bases, with 5 bases spanning the gap. The germline CDR1 and CDR2 sequences are SGHDN and FVKESK. CDR3 protein: CASSHADIQYF. The DNA for the CDR3 is TGTGCCAGCAGCCACGCAGACATTCAGTACTTC.

A few counts support this clone. The chain recombines TRBV5-6 with TRBJ1-1; TRBD1 is a possible D gene (5 bases). Germline CDR1 and CDR2: SGHDT and YYEEEE. Trimming removed 2 bases from V and 0 bases from J, with 11 bases in between. This CDR3 region has 15 residues. CDR3 sequence: CASSFPTEMNTEAFF. The DNA of the CDR3 is TGTGCCAGCAGCTTCCCGACAGAAATGAACACTGAAGCTTTCTTT.

This clone was detected once. This sample includes further DNA sequences coding for the same CDR3. DNA of the CDR3: TGTGCCAGCAGCTCGGGACTAGCGGTTTATGAGCAGTTCTTC. Translation gives CASSSGLAVYEQFF. V and J are TRBV7-9 and TRBJ2-1, with TRBD2 matching over 11 bases. Unmatched junction bases numbered 4, after V lost 4 bases and J lost 8 bases. CDR1 is SEHNR, CDR2 FQNEAQ, per germline (reference sequence). There are 14 residues in the CDR3.

This chain joins TRBV6-1 and TRBJ2-2; D unclear. V was clipped by 2 bases and J by 4 bases, with 11 bases between them. The CDR3 extends over 15 amino acids. CDR1 is MNHNS and CDR2 is SASEGT in the germline V gene. The CDR3 coding sequence is TGTGCCAGCAGTGAACAAAGTCGTAGCACCGGGGAGCTGTTTTTT. Its protein is CASSEQSRSTGELFF.

There are a few counts of this clone. This chain joins TRBV7-3 and TRBJ2-5, with a tentative D call TRBD2 (5 bases). This CDR3 spans 13 amino acids. The germline V gene has CDR1 SGHTA and CDR2 FQGTGA. Deletions cut 6 bases from V and 4 bases from J, with 12 bases between. Here the CDR3 reads CASSPGSVETQYF. Written as DNA, the CDR3 is TGTGCCAGCAGTCCCGGTAGCGTAGAGACCCAGTACTTC.

V and J are TRBV6-5 and TRBJ1-2, with D possibly being TRBD1 (6 bases). V gave up 6 bases and J gave up 2 bases, with 13 bases separating them. The CDR3 sequence is 14 residues long. CDR1 is MNHEY, CDR2 SVGAGI, per germline. In nucleotides, the CDR3 is TGTGCCAGCAGCCGTAATACAGGGAACTATGGCTACACCTTC. Its translation is CASSRNTGNYGYTF.

The rearrangement links TRBV28 to TRBJ1-5; D is undetermined. Looked up from germline, CDR1 is MDHEN and CDR2 is SYDVKM. The CDR3 runs 13 residues. V was trimmed by 5 bases and J by 7 bases, leaving 12 bases between them. The CDR3 nucleotides are TGTGCCAGCAGTACCGGGGTGTGGCAGCCCCAGCATTTT. It encodes CASSTGVWQPQHF.

The V call is TRBV4-1, the J call TRBJ2-5; D is unclear. V dropped 0 bases and J dropped 3 bases, with 5 bases sitting between them. CDR3 length equals 13 residues. Looked up from germline, CDR1 is MGHRA and CDR2 is YSYEKL. For the CDR3, the DNA is TGCGCCAGCAGCCAAGATGGAGAAGAGACCCAGTACTTC. It encodes CASSQDGEETQYF.

The chain couples TRBV5-1 to TRBJ1-4; no firm D call. V dropped 0 bases and J dropped 8 bases, with 17 bases sitting between them. This CDR3 is built from 16 residues. Germline values: CDR1 SGHRS, CDR2 YFSETQ. The CDR3 DNA is TGCGCCAGCAGCTTGGAATCGAGTGCCTCACGGGAAAAACTGTTTTTT. Translating it yields CASSLESSASREKLFF. Full variable domain (remainder filled in from reference TRBV5-1 and TRBJ1-4): KAGVTQTPRYLIKTRGQQVTLSCSPISGHRSVSWYQQTPGQGLQFLFEYFSETQRNKGNFPGRFSGRQFSNSRSEMNVSTLELGDSALYLCASSLESSASREKLFFGSGTQLSVL.

V and J are TRBV19 and TRBJ1-1; 8 nucleotides agree with TRBD1. Germline CDR1 is LNHDA and CDR2 is SQIVND (reference sequence). Trimming at V came to 4 bases and at J to 1 base, leaving 11 bases not matched to a gene. This CDR3 is 17 amino acids long. The CDR3 is CASSNLNSDRANTEAFF. CDR3 bases: TGTGCCAGTAGTAACCTCAATTCGGACAGGGCGAACACTGAAGCTTTCTTT.

The V call is TRBV7-9, the J call TRBJ2-5, with D perhaps TRBD1 (6 bases). Trimming removed 6 bases from V and 2 bases from J, with 13 bases in between. The CDR3 loop spans 14 amino acids. From germline, CDR1 is SEHNR and CDR2 FQNEAQ (reference sequence). CDR3 in DNA: TGTGCCAGCAGATCGGCAGGGGCACAAGAGACCCAGTACTTC. Translating it yields CASRSAGAQETQYF. Filled out from reference TRBV7-9 and TRBJ2-5, the complete variable domain reads DTGVSQNPRHKITKRGQNVTFRCDPISEHNRLYWYRQTLGQGPEFLTYFQNEAQLEKSRLLSDRFSAERPKGSFSTLEIQRTEQGDSAMYLCASRSAGAQETQYFGPGTRLLVL.

The chain recombines TRBV7-9 with TRBJ2-1; 10 positions agree with TRBD2. Germline trimming cut 5 bases from V and 2 bases from J; bases unmatched to any gene: 3. The CDR3 length is 15 residues. Germline CDR1 and CDR2: SEHNR and FQNEAQ (reference sequence). CDR3 sequence: CASSPLAGAYNEQFF. CDR3 DNA sequence: TGTGCCAGCAGCCCGCTAGCGGGAGCCTACAATGAGCAGTTCTTC.

The CDR3 loop reads CASRPTTSYNEQFF. The CDR3 bases are TGTGCCAGCAGGCCCACAACCTCCTACAATGAGCAGTTCTTC. V gene TRBV5-6 combines with J gene TRBJ2-1; D is undetermined. V was trimmed by 5 bases and J by 0 bases, leaving 9 bases between them. Germline CDR1 SGHDT, CDR2 YYEEEE. The CDR3 runs to 14 residues.

The chain combines TRBV5-6 with TRBJ1-4; D is possibly TRBD1 (6 bases). Germline V gene sequence: CDR1 SGHDT, CDR2 YYEEEE. CDR3 length: 15 residues. Deletions cut 1 base from V and 0 bases from J, with 7 bases between. The CDR3 sequence is CASSLRTATNEKLFF. The CDR3, as DNA: TGTGCCAGCAGCTTGCGGACAGCAACTAATGAAAAACTGTTTTTT.

The chain carries TRBV19 and TRBJ2-1, with 7 bases matching TRBD1. Germline CDR1 LNHDA, CDR2 SQIVND (reference sequence). Losses at the gene ends were 9 bases for V and 9 bases for J; bases not matched to a gene: 5. The CDR3 contains 11 residues. The CDR3 DNA is TGTGCCAGCACAGGGGTAGCTGAGCAGTTCTTC. This gives the protein CASTGVAEQFF.

V is TRBV2 and J is TRBJ2-7; 7 nucleotides agree with TRBD1. This CDR3 contains 14 residues. Germline V gene sequence: CDR1 SNHLY, CDR2 FYNNEI. J lost 3 bases, V lost 7 bases, and 9 bases had no gene match. The CDR3 protein is CASILGAGGYEQYF. The DNA of the CDR3 is TGTGCCAGCATCTTAGGGGCAGGGGGCTACGAGCAGTACTTC.

J is TRBJ2-2 and V is TRBV5-8; tentatively, D is TRBD1 (6 bases). V was cut by 6 bases and J by 6 bases, with 18 bases left in between. This CDR3 is built from 15 residues. Germline-derived CDR1 and CDR2 are SGHTS and YDEGEE. The CDR3 region is CASIETQGSPGELFF. For the CDR3, the DNA is TGTGCCAGCATCGAGACTCAGGGGAGCCCCGGGGAGCTGTTTTTT.

This clone turned up a few times. The rearrangement links TRBV11-3 to TRBJ2-5; 12 bases are shared with TRBD2. The CDR3 consists of 18 residues. Germline CDR1 and CDR2: SGHNT and YENEEA. Trimming took 5 bases from V and 2 from J; bases not matched to a gene: 12. In nucleotides, the CDR3 is TGTGCCAGCAGCCCTGGACTAGCGGGAACCTCCCTTCAAGAGACCCAGTACTTC. Its translation: CASSPGLAGTSLQETQYF.

V and J are TRBV19 and TRBJ2-1; 11 nucleotides match TRBD1. V gave up 6 bases and J gave up 9 bases; unmatched junction bases: 4. The CDR3 has 13 residues. In germline, CDR1 is LNHDA, CDR2 SQIVND (reference sequence). The CDR3 protein is CASRGTGGSEQFF. CDR3 sequence (DNA): TGTGCCAGTAGGGGGACAGGGGGTAGTGAGCAGTTCTTC.